The 3 T cell receptor beta chains below were found in one sample sequenced in a study of cytomegalovirus exposure and HLA in healthy donors. The PCR ran on 60 Vbeta and 13 Jbeta primers. Clones were sequenced by immunoSEQ multiplex PCR, and TCRdb holds only the in-frame ones, with some missing. The sample consists of fewer than 120,000 clones, 75% to 80% of them appearing once. The sample comprised PBMCs. The receptors stem from a woman aged 25 to 39 in good health and CMV-seronegative.

The chain has TRBV7-6 and TRBJ2-7; weak D call: TRBD2 (5 bases). The V and J ends lost 1 base and 7 bases respectively, with 17 bases between them. Germline V gene lookup returns CDR1 SGHVS and CDR2 FNYEAQ. The CDR3 spans 15 residues. The DNA of the CDR3 is TGTGCCAGCAGCTTAGAAGCGGACCACTTATCGGAGCAGTACTTC. This translates into CASSLEADHLSEQYF.

The chain is built from TRBV6-1 and TRBJ1-2; 8 bases are shared with TRBD1. CDR1 and CDR2 (germline): MNHNS, SASEGT. Trimming took 2 bases from V and 8 from J; bases not matched to a gene: 7. The CDR3 extends over 14 amino acids. CDR3 DNA: TGTGCCAGCAGTGAATCCAGGACAGGGAAGGGCTACACCTTC. Translated, it gives CASSESRTGKGYTF.

The rearrangement joins TRBV7-2 to TRBJ1-1; D not certain. From germline, CDR1 is SGHTA and CDR2 FQGNSA. Trimming stripped 5 bases from V and 0 bases from J, with 7 bases between. The CDR3 length is 13 residues. The CDR3: CASSLTVNTEAFF. The CDR3 DNA sequence: TGTGCCAGCAGCCTCACAGTGAACACTGAAGCTTTCTTT.